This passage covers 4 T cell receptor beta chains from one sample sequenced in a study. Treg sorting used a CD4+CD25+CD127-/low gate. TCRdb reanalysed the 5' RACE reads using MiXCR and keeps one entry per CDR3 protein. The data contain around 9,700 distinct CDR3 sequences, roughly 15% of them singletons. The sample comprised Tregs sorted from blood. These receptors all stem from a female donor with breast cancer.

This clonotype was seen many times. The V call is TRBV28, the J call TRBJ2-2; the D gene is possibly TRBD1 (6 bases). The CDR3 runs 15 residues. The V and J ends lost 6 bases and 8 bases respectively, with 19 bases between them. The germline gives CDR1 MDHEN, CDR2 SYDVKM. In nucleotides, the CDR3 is TGTGCCAGCAGACCCGGGACATCACCGGGTGGGGAGCTGTTTTTT. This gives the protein CASRPGTSPGGELFF.

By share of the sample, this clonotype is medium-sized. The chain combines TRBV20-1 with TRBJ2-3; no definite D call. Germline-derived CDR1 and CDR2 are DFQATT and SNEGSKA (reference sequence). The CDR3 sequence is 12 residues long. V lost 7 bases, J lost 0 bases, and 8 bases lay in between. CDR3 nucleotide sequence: TGCAGTGTGCTAAGAAGCACAGATACGCAGTATTTT. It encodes CSVLRSTDTQYF.

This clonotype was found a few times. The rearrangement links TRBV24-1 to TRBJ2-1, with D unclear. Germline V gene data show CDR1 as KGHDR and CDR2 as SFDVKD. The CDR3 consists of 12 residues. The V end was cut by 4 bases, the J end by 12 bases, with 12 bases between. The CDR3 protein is CATSDGSRWQFF. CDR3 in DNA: TGTGCCACCAGTGACGGCTCCCGGTGGCAGTTCTTC.

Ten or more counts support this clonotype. The CDR3 DNA follows: TGTGCCAGCAGCACCACCGACAGGTCTGGAAACACCATATATTTT. This codes for CASSTTDRSGNTIYF. The chain links TRBV13 to TRBJ1-3; TRBD1 is a possible D gene (6 bases). In germline, CDR1 is PRHDT, CDR2 FYEKMQ (reference sequence). The CDR3 is 15 amino acids. The V and J ends lost 5 bases and 1 base respectively, with 12 bases between them.